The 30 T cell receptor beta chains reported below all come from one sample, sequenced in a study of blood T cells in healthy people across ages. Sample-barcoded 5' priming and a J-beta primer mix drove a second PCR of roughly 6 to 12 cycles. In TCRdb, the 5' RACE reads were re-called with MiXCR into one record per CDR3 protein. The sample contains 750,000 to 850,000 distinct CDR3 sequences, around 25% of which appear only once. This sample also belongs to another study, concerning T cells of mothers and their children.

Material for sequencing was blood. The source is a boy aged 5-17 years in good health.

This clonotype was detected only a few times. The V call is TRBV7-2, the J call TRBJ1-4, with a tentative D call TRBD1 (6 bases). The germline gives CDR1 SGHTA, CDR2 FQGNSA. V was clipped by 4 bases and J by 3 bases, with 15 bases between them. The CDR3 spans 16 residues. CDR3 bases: TGTGCCAGCAGCTATCAACCACAGGGCGCTAATGAAAAACTGTTTTTT. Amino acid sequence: CASSYQPQGANEKLFF.

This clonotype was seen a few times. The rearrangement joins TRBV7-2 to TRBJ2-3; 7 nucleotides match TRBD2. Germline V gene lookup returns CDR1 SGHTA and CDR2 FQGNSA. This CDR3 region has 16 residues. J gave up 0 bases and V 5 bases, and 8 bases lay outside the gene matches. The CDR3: CASSPEGLPSTDTQYF. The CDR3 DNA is TGTGCCAGCAGCCCAGAGGGACTACCAAGCACAGATACGCAGTATTTT.

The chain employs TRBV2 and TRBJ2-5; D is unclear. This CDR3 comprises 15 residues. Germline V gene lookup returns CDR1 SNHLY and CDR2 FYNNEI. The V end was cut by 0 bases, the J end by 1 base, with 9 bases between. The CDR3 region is CASSEAGRLQETQYF. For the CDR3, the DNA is TGTGCCAGCAGTGAAGCGGGTCGTCTCCAAGAGACCCAGTACTTC.

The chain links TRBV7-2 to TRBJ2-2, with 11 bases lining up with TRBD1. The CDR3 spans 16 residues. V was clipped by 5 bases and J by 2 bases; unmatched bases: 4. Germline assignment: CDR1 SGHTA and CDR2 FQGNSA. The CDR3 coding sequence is TGTGCCAGCAGCCCGGGACAGGGGGTTAACACCGGGGAGCTGTTTTTT. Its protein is CASSPGQGVNTGELFF.

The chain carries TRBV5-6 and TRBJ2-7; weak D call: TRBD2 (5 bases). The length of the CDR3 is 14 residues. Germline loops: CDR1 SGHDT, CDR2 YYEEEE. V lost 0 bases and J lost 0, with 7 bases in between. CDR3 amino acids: CASSLDGDSYEQYF. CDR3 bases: TGTGCCAGCAGCTTGGACGGGGACTCCTACGAGCAGTACTTC.

The CDR3 reads CASSRAAVYNEQFF. CDR3 coding DNA: TGTGCCAGCAGCCGTGCCGCGGTATACAATGAGCAGTTCTTC. The genes are TRBV7-2 and TRBJ2-1; D gene unclear. The CDR3 runs 14 residues. Trimming removed 5 bases at V and 4 bases at J, with 12 bases between. Germline loops: CDR1 SGHTA, CDR2 FQGNSA. The full variable domain, rest sourced from reference TRBV7-2 and TRBJ2-1, is GAGVSQSPSNKVTEKGKDVELRCDPISGHTALYWYRQSLGQGLEFLIYFQGNSAPDKSGLPSDRFSAERTGGSVSTLTIQRTQQEDSAVYLCASSRAAVYNEQFFGPGTRLTVL.

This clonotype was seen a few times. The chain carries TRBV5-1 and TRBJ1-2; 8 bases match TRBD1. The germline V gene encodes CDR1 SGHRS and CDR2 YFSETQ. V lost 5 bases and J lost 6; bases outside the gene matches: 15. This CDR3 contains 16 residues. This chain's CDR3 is CASRFGARTGTNGYTF. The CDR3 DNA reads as TGCGCCAGCAGATTCGGGGCCCGGACAGGGACCAATGGCTACACCTTC.

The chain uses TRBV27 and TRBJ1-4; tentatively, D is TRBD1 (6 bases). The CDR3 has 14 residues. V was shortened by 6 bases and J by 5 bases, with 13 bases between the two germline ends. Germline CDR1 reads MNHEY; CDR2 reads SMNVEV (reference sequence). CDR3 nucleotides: TGTGCCAGCAGCTATGACAGGAGAAATGAAAAACTGTTTTTT. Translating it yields CASSYDRRNEKLFF.

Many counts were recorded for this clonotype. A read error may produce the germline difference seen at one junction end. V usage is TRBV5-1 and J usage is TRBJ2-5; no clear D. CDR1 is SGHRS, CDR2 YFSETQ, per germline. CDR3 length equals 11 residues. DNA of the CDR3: TGTGCCAGCAGCTACCAAGAGACCCAGTACTTC. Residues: CASSYQETQYF.

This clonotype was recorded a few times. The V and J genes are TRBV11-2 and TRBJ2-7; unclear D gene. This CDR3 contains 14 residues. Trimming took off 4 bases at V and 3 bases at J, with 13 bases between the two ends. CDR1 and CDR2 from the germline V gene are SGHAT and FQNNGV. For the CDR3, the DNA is TGTGCCAGCAGCTCCGTCTCCAGGTACTACGAGCAGTACTTC. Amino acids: CASSSVSRYYEQYF.

CDR3 sequence: CASSWGHLGRSGANVLTF. Written as DNA, the CDR3 is TGTGCCAGCAGCTGGGGACACCTGGGGCGCTCTGGGGCCAACGTCCTGACTTTC. J is TRBJ2-6 and V is TRBV7-8; the D gene is possibly TRBD1 (6 bases). V lost 4 bases and J lost 0, with 16 bases in between. Germline loops: CDR1 SGHVS, CDR2 FQNEAQ. This CDR3 has 18 residues.

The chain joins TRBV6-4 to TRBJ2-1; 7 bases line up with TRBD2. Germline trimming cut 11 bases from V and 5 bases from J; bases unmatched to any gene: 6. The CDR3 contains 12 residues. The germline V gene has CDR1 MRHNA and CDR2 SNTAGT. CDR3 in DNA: TGTGCCCTGACGCGGGGGAACAATGAGCAGTTCTTC. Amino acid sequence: CALTRGNNEQFF.

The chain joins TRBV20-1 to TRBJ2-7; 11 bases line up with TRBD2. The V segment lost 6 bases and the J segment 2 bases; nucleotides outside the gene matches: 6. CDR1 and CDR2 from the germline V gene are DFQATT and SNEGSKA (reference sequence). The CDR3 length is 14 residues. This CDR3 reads CSAQTSGATYEQYF. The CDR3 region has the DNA TGCAGTGCACAGACTAGCGGGGCAACCTACGAGCAGTACTTC.

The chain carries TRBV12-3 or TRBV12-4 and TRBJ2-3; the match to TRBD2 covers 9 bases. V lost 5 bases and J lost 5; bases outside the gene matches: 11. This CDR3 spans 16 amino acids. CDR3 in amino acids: CASSGGTSLDIDTQYF. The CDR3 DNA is TGTGCCAGCAGTGGGGGGACTAGCCTCGACATAGATACGCAGTATTTT.

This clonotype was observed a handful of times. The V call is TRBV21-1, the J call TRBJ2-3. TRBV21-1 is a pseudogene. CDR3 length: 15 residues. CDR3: CASSKCGLYTDTQYF. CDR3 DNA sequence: TGTGCCAGCAGCAAATGCGGCTTATACACAGATACGCAGTATTTT.

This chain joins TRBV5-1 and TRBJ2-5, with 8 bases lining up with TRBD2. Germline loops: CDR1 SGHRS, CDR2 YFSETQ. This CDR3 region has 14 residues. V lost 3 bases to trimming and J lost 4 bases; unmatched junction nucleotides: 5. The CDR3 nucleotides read TGCGCCAGCAGCTGGAGCGGGAGTGGAGAGACCCAGTACTTC. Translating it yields CASSWSGSGETQYF.

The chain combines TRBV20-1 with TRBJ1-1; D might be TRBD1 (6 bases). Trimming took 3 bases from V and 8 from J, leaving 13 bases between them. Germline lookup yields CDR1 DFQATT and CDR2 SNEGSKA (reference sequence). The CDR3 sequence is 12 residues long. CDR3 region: CSASPGTPEAFF. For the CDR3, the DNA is TGCAGTGCTAGCCCCGGGACACCGGAAGCTTTCTTT.

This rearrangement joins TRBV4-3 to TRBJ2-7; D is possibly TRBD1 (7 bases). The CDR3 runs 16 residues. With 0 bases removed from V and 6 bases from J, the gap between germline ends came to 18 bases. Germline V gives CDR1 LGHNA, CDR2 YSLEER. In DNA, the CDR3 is TGCGCCAGCAGCCAAGATTGGGGCAGGGGGACTGTCGAGCAGTACTTC. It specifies CASSQDWGRGTVEQYF.

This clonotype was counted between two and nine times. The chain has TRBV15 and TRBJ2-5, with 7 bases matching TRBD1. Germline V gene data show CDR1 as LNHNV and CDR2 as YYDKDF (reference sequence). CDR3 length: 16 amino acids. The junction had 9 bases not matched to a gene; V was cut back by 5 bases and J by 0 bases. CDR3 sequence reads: CATSGLLGTDQETQYF. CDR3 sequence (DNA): TGTGCCACCAGCGGCCTGCTCGGGACAGACCAAGAGACCCAGTACTTC.

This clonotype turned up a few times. The CDR3 sequence is CASSIARASPEAFF. CDR3 bases: TGTGCCAGCAGTATCGCGAGGGCCAGTCCTGAAGCTTTCTTT. The chain is built from TRBV6-2 or TRBV6-3 and TRBJ1-1, with D unclear. The CDR3 is 14 amino acids. Per the germline V gene, CDR1 is MNHEY and CDR2 is SVGEGT. The V and J ends lost 5 bases and 6 bases respectively, with 16 bases between them.

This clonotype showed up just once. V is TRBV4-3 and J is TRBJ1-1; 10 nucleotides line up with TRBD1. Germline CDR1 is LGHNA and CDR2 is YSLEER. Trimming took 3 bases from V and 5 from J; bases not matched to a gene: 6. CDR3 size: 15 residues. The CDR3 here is CASSHSGTGETEAFF. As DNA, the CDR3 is TGCGCCAGCAGCCACTCCGGGACAGGGGAAACTGAAGCTTTCTTT.

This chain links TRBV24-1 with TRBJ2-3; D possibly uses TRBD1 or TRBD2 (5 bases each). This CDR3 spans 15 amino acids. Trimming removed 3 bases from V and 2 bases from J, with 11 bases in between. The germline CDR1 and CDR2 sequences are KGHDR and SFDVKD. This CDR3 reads CATSDARDHTDTQYF. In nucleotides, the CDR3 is TGTGCCACCAGTGATGCCCGGGACCACACAGATACGCAGTATTTT.

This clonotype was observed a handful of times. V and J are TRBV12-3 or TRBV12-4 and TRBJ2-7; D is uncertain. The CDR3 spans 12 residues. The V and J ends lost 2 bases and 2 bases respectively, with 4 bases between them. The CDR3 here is CASSLIPYEQYF. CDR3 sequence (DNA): TGTGCCAGCAGTTTAATCCCCTACGAGCAGTACTTC.

The CDR3 protein is CASSEARGTDTLWRTNNEQFF. CDR3 nucleotides: TGTGCCAGCAGTGAAGCAAGAGGGACAGACACTCTCTGGAGGACCAACAATGAGCAGTTCTTC. The rearrangement links TRBV6-1 to TRBJ2-5, with 7 bases identical to TRBD1. The DNA end is a closer match to TRBJ2-1, so the J assignment may be wrong. Germline loops: CDR1 MNHNS, CDR2 SASEGT. There are 21 residues in the CDR3.

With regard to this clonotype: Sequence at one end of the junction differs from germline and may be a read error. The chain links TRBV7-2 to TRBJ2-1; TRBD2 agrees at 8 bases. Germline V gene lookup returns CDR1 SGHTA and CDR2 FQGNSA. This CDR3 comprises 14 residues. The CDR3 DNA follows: TGTGTCAGCAGCCAGGGACTAGCCTACAATGAGCAGTTCTTC. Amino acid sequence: CVSSQGLAYNEQFF.

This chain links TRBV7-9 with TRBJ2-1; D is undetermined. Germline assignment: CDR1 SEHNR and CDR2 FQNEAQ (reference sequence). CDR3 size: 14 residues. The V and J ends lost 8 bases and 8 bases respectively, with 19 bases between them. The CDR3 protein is CASPNIGRWDEQFF. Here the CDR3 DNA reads TGTGCCAGCCCTAATATCGGGCGGTGGGATGAGCAGTTCTTC.

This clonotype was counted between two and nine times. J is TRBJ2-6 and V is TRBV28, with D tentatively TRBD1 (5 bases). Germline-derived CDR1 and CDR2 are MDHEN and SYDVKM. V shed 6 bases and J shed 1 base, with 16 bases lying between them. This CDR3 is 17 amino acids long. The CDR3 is CASRGRLILSGANVLTF. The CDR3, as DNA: TGTGCCAGCAGGGGGCGCCTGATACTTTCTGGGGCCAACGTCCTGACTTTC.

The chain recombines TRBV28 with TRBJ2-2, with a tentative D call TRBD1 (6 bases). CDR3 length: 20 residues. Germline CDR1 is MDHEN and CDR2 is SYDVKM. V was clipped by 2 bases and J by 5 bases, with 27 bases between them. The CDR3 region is CASSLGGRGQKAIRTGELFF. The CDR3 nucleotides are TGTGCCAGCAGTTTAGGGGGCCGTGGACAGAAGGCTATTCGTACCGGGGAGCTGTTTTTT.

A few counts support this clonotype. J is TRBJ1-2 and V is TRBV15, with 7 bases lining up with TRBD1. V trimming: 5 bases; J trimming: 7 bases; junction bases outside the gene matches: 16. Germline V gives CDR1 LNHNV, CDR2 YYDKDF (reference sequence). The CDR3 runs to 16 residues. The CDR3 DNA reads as TGTGCCACCAGCGGAGTCTCCGGTACAGGGGTTTTTGGCTACACCTTC. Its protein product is CATSGVSGTGVFGYTF.

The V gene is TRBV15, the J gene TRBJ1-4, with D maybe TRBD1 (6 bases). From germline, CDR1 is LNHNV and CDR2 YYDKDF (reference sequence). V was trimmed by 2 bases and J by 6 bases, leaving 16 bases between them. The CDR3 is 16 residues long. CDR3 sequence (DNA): TGTGCCACCAGCAGACCAACACAGGGACCCCATGAAAAACTGTTTTTT. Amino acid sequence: CATSRPTQGPHEKLFF.